These 18 T cell receptor beta chains came from one sample sequenced in a study of blood T cell repertoires in COVID-19. Clones were read by immunoSEQ multiplex PCR, and TCRdb kept only the in-frame ones, dropping some. Of about 35,000 clones listed, approximately 89% are singletons. Sequenced material: peripheral blood. These TCRs come from a human donor in a cohort sampled during active COVID-19.

The chain uses TRBV19 and TRBJ2-7, with a tentative D call TRBD1 (6 bases). Per the germline V gene, CDR1 is LNHDA and CDR2 is SQIVND (reference sequence). The CDR3 runs to 13 residues. V shed 4 bases and J shed 4 bases, with 11 bases lying between them. The CDR3 region has the DNA TGTGCCAGTAGTACTGGACAGACATACGAGCAGTACTTC. Translating it yields CASSTGQTYEQYF.

V and J are TRBV5-4 and TRBJ1-1, with TRBD1 identical over 8 bases. V was clipped by 4 bases and J by 1 base; unmatched bases: 3. Germline V gene data show CDR1 as SGHNT and CDR2 as YYREEE (reference sequence). This CDR3 has 14 residues. The CDR3 coding sequence is TGTGCCAGCAGCGTTGGACAGGGGAACACTGAAGCTTTCTTT. This gives the protein CASSVGQGNTEAFF.

The CDR3 nucleotides read TGTGCCAGCAGCCACTGGACAGGGATTAATGGCTACACCTTC. It is translated as CASSHWTGINGYTF. The rearrangement uses TRBV3-1 (or the pseudogene TRBV3-2) and TRBJ1-2; TRBD1 matches at 8 bases. V shed 3 bases, J shed 6 bases, and the junction held 6 bases outside the gene matches. CDR3 length: 14 residues. Looked up from germline, CDR1 is LGHDT and CDR2 is YNNKEL (reference sequence).

A note on this clone: The junction and the germline gene differ at one end; a read error may be behind it. This chain connects TRBV6-2 or TRBV6-3 to TRBJ1-6; unclear D gene. From germline, CDR1 is MNHEY and CDR2 SVGEGT. This CDR3 is built from 15 residues. For the CDR3, the DNA is TGTGCCAGCAGTCCCGCACGGTCCTTTAATTCACCCCTCCACTTT. Translation gives CASSPARSFNSPLHF.

This chain links TRBV5-1 with TRBJ1-1; TRBD1 matches at 8 bases. With 6 bases clipped from V and 1 base from J, the junction kept 2 bases outside the gene matches. This CDR3 region has 13 residues. From germline, CDR1 is SGHRS and CDR2 YFSETQ. The CDR3 DNA is TGCGCCAGCACGACAGGGGAGAACACTGAAGCTTTCTTT. Translation gives CASTTGENTEAFF.

The V call is TRBV19, the J call TRBJ2-7; D is perhaps TRBD1 (6 bases). The ends were cut back, 8 bases at V and 1 base at J, with 18 bases in the middle. CDR1 and CDR2 from the germline V gene are LNHDA and SQIVND (reference sequence). The CDR3 has 15 residues. CDR3 bases: TGTGCCAGTGGAAGGCAGGGGACGAGGTCCTACGAGCAGTACTTC. Protein sequence: CASGRQGTRSYEQYF. Based on the CDR3 plus reference TRBV19 and TRBJ2-7, the full variable domain is DGGITQSPKYLFRKEGQNVTLSCEQNLNHDAMYWYRQDPGQGLRLIYYSQIVNDFQKGDIAEGYSVSREKKESFPLTVTSAQKNPTAFYLCASGRQGTRSYEQYFGPGTRLTVT.

V and J are TRBV7-9 and TRBJ1-2, with TRBD1 matching 8 bases. This CDR3 is built from 14 residues. Germline V gives CDR1 SEHNR, CDR2 FQNEAQ (reference sequence). V trimming: 1 base; J trimming: 11 bases; junction bases outside the gene matches: 9. CDR3 region: CASSLDLDRVIYTF. CDR3 sequence (DNA): TGTGCCAGCAGCTTAGACTTGGACAGGGTCATTTACACCTTC. The full variable domain, with the rest looked up from reference TRBV7-9 and TRBJ1-2, is DTGVSQNPRHKITKRGQNVTFRCDPISEHNRLYWYRQTLGQGPEFLTYFQNEAQLEKSRLLSDRFSAERPKGSFSTLEIQRTEQGDSAMYLCASSLDLDRVIYTFGSGTRLTVV.

The chain couples TRBV19 to TRBJ2-3, with 10 bases aligning to TRBD2. Germline loops: CDR1 LNHDA, CDR2 SQIVND (reference sequence). The CDR3 consists of 15 residues. The J segment lost 4 bases and the V segment lost 7 bases, leaving 8 bases of the junction unmatched. CDR3 nucleotides: TGTGCCAGTACCCCGGGACTAGCGAACGCAGATACGCAGTATTTT. It yields the protein CASTPGLANADTQYF.

In its sample, this clone was seen a few times. This rearrangement joins TRBV11-2 to TRBJ2-1; 15 nucleotides line up with TRBD2. V shed 1 base, J shed 3 bases, and the junction held 4 bases outside the gene matches. In germline, CDR1 is SGHAT, CDR2 FQNNGV. This CDR3 has 18 amino acids. The CDR3 region is CASSLAWGLAGGYNEQFF. CDR3 DNA sequence: TGTGCCAGCAGCTTAGCATGGGGACTAGCGGGGGGCTACAATGAGCAGTTCTTC.

The genes are TRBV5-1 and TRBJ1-1; D may be TRBD1 (6 bases). The CDR3 loop spans 16 amino acids. The germline V gene encodes CDR1 SGHRS and CDR2 YFSETQ. V dropped 3 bases and J dropped 1 base, with 16 bases sitting between them. The CDR3 sequence: CASSSHSSGENTEAFF. CDR3 sequence (DNA): TGCGCCAGCAGCTCTCACTCATCAGGGGAGAACACTGAAGCTTTCTTT.

A single count supports this clone. V gene TRBV9 combines with J gene TRBJ2-7; the D gene is possibly TRBD2 (5 bases). The CDR3 length is 13 residues. Trimming shortened V by 5 bases and J by 2 bases, and 11 bases separated the two germline ends. Per germline, CDR1 SGDLS and CDR2 YYNGEE. Written as DNA, the CDR3 is TGTGCCAGCAGTGGTCCCGGGACCTACGAGCAGTACTTC. This sequence encodes CASSGPGTYEQYF.

This chain links TRBV4-1 with TRBJ2-1, with D possibly being TRBD1 (6 bases). The CDR3 is 16 residues long. Trimming cost V 1 base and J 4 bases, with 14 bases left between them. Germline V gene sequence: CDR1 MGHRA, CDR2 YSYEKL. The CDR3 loop reads CASSQGARGVYNEQFF. The CDR3 DNA follows: TGCGCCAGCAGCCAAGGGGCCAGGGGAGTTTACAATGAGCAGTTCTTC.

The chain joins TRBV10-3 to TRBJ1-6; 11 bases agree with TRBD1. The V gene's germline CDR1 is ENHRY and CDR2 SYGVKD. The length of the CDR3 is 15 residues. Trimming at V came to 5 bases and at J to 9 bases, leaving 6 bases not matched to a gene. For the CDR3, the DNA is TGTGCCATCAGTAACCGGACAGGGGGCGTTTCACCCCTCCACTTT. Translated, it gives CAISNRTGGVSPLHF.

The chain links TRBV11-2 to TRBJ1-5, with D uncertain. CDR3 length: 15 residues. Trimming left V 3 bases short and J 3 bases short, with 12 bases between. The germline CDR1 and CDR2 sequences are SGHAT and FQNNGV. For the CDR3, the DNA is TGTGCCAGCAGCTTTTCTTCGGGAGCCAATCAGCCCCAGCATTTT. Its protein product is CASSFSSGANQPQHF.

This chain uses TRBV28 with TRBJ2-7; 12 nucleotides line up with TRBD1. The V and J ends lost 5 bases and 4 bases, in that order; junction bases with no gene match: 6. The CDR3 loop spans 15 amino acids. From germline, CDR1 is MDHEN and CDR2 SYDVKM. CDR3 bases: TGTGCCAGCAGTCCCCCGGGACAGGGGGCGTACGAGCAGTACTTC. It is translated as CASSPPGQGAYEQYF. Full variable domain (rest looked up from reference TRBV28 and TRBJ2-7): DVKVTQSSRYLVKRTGEKVFLECVQDMDHENMFWYRQDPGLGLRLIYFSYDVKMKEKGDIPEGYSVSREKKERFSLILESASTNQTSMYLCASSPPGQGAYEQYFGPGTRLTVT.

The V and J genes are TRBV9 and TRBJ2-7; 12 bases are shared with TRBD2. J gave up 2 bases and V 0 bases, and 9 bases lay outside the gene matches. Germline values: CDR1 SGDLS, CDR2 YYNGEE. The length of the CDR3 is 18 residues. The CDR3 nucleotides read TGTGCCAGCAGCGTAGGGTTGACTAGCGGGGGCCAAACCTACGAGCAGTACTTC. It yields the protein CASSVGLTSGGQTYEQYF.

The V gene is TRBV7-2, the J gene TRBJ2-5, with a weak D call TRBD1 (6 bases). Germline V lookup: CDR1 SGHTA, CDR2 FQGNSA. The CDR3 has 14 amino acids. V lost 1 base and J lost 7, with 13 bases in between. Here the CDR3 DNA reads TGTGCCAGCAGCTTAGGACAAGGGGGAGTGACCCAGTACTTC. It specifies CASSLGQGGVTQYF.

The rearrangement links TRBV5-4 to TRBJ2-2; TRBD1 is a possible D gene (6 bases). CDR1 and CDR2 (germline): SGHNT, YYREEE (reference sequence). V was cut by 3 bases and J by 6 bases, with 15 bases left in between. The CDR3 consists of 15 residues. The CDR3 sequence: CASSSGQRGAGELFF. The CDR3 coding sequence is TGTGCCAGCAGCTCCGGACAGCGAGGGGCCGGGGAGCTGTTTTTT.